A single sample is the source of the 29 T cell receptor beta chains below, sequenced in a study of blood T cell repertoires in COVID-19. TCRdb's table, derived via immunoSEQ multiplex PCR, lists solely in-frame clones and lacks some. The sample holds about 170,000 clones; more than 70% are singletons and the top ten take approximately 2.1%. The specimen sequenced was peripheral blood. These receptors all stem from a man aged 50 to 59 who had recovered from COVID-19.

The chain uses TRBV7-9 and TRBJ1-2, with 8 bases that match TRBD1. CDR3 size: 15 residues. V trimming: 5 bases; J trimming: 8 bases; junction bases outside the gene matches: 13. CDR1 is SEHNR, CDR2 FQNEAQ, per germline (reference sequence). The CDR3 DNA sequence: TGTGCCAGCAGCAATGTCTCTCAGGGGGCGAGGGGCTACACCTTC. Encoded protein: CASSNVSQGARGYTF.

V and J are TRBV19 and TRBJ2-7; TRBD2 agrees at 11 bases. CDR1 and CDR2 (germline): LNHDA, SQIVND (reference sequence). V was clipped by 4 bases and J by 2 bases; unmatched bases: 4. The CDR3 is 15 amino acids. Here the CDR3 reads CASSTTSGTTYEQYF. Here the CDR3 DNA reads TGTGCCAGTAGTACGACTAGCGGGACTACCTACGAGCAGTACTTC. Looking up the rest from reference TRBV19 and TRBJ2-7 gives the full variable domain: DGGITQSPKYLFRKEGQNVTLSCEQNLNHDAMYWYRQDPGQGLRLIYYSQIVNDFQKGDIAEGYSVSREKKESFPLTVTSAQKNPTAFYLCASSTTSGTTYEQYFGPGTRLTVT.

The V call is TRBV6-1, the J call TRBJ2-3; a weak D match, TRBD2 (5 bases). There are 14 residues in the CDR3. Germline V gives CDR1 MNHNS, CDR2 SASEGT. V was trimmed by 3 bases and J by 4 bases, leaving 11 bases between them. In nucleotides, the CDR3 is TGTGCCAGCAGTGATTCGGGGTGGGCAGATACGCAGTATTTT. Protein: CASSDSGWADTQYF.

CDR3 loop: CASSLGLLGQGSYEQYF. The CDR3 DNA reads as TGTGCCAGCAGCTTGGGTTTGCTAGGACAGGGGTCCTACGAGCAGTACTTC. The chain carries TRBV5-4 and TRBJ2-7, with 9 positions matching TRBD1. The V gene end was trimmed by 0 bases and the J gene end by 1 base; junction bases not matched to a gene: 8. There are 17 residues in the CDR3. Germline-derived CDR1 and CDR2 are SGHNT and YYREEE (reference sequence).

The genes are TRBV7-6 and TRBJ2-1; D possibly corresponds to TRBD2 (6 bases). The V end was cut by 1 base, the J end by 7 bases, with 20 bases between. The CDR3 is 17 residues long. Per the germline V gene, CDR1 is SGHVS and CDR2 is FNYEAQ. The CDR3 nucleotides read TGTGCCAGCAGCTTAGTGTCTGCGGGGTCCGCGGGGAATGAGCAGTTCTTC. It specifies CASSLVSAGSAGNEQFF.

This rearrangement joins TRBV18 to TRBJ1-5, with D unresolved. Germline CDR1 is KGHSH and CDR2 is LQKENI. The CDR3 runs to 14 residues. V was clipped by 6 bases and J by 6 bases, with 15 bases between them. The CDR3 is CASSESAEGQPQHF. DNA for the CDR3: TGTGCCAGCTCGGAGTCGGCAGAAGGTCAGCCCCAGCATTTT.

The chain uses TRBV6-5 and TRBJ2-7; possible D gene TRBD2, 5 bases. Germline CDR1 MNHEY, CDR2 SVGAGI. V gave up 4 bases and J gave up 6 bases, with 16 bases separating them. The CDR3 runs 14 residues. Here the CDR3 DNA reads TGTGCCAGCAGTTCTCCGGCTAGCCCCTCCGAGCAGTACTTC. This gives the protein CASSSPASPSEQYF.

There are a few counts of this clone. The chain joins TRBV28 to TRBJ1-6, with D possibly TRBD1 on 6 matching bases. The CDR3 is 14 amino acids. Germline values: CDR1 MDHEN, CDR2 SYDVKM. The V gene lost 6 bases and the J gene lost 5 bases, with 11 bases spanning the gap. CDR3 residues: CASSRTADNSPLHF. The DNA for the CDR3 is TGTGCCAGCAGCCGGACAGCTGATAATTCACCCCTCCACTTT.

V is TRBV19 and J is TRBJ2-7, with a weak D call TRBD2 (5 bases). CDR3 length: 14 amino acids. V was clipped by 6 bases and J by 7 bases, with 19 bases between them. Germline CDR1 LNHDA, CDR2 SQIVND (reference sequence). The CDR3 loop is CASSPIASLGEQYF. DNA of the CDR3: TGTGCCAGTAGCCCCATCGCTAGCCTCGGGGAGCAGTACTTC.

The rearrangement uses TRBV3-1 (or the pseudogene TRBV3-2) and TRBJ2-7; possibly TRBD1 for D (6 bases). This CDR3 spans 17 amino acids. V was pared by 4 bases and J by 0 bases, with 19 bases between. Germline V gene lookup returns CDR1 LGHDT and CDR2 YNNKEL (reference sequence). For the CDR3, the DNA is TGTGCCAGCAGCCCTGGGGGCGGGCCGCTACTCTCCTACGAGCAGTACTTC. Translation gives CASSPGGGPLLSYEQYF.

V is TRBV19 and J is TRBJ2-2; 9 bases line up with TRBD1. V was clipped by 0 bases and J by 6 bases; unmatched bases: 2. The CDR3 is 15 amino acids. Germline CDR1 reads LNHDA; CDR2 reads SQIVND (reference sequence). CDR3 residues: CASSIEQGAPGELFF. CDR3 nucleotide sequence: TGTGCCAGTAGTATAGAACAGGGGGCGCCCGGGGAGCTGTTTTTT.

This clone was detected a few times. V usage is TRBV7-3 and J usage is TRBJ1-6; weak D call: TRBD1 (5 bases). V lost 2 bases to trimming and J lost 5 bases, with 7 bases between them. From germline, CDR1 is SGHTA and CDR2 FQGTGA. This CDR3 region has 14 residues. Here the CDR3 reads CASSLGADNSPLHF. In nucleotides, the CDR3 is TGTGCCAGCAGCTTAGGGGCAGATAATTCACCCCTCCACTTT.

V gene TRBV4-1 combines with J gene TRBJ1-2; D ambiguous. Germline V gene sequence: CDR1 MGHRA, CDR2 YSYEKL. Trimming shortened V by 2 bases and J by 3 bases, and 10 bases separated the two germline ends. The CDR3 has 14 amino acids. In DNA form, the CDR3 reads TGCGCCAGCAGCCAACCCGACCGGGACTATGGCTACACCTTC. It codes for CASSQPDRDYGYTF.

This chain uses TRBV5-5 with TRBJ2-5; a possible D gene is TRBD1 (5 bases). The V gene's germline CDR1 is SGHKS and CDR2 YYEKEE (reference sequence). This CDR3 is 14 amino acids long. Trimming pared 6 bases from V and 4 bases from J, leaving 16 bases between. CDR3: CASTRTFRGETQYF. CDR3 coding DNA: TGTGCCAGCACCAGAACCTTTAGGGGAGAGACCCAGTACTTC.

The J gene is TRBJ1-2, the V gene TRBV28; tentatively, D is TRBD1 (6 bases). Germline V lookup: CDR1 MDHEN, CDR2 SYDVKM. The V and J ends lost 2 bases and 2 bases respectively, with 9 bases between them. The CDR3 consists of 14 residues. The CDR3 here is CASSLGQGNYGYTF. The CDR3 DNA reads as TGTGCCAGCAGTTTAGGGCAGGGGAACTATGGCTACACCTTC.

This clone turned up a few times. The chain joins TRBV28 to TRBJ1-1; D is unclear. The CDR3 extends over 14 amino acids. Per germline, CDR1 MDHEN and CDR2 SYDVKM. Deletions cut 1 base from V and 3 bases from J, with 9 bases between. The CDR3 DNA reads TGTGCCAGCAGTTTATTGGGGAGCCACACTGAAGCTTTCTTT. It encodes CASSLLGSHTEAFF.

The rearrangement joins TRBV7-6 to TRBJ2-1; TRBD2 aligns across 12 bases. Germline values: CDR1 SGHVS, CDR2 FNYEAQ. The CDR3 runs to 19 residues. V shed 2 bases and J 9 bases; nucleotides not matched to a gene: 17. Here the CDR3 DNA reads TGTGCCAGCAGCTTAAAGTCCCCCGATCTAGCGGGGGGGCGGGGTGAGCAGTTCTTC. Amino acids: CASSLKSPDLAGGRGEQFF.

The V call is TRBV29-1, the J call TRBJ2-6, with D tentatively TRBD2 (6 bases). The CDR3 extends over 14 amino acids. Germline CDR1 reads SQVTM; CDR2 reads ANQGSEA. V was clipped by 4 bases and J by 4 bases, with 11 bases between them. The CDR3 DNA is TGCAGCGTTGGAGGGGCGGGAGGGGCCAACGTCCTGACTTTC. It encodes CSVGGAGGANVLTF.

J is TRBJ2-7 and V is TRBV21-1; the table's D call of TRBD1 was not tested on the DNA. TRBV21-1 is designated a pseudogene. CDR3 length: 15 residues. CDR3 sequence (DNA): TGTGCCAGCAGCCCCTTCAAGACAGGAAAATACGAGCAGTACTTC. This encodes CASSPFKTGKYEQYF.

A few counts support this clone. The CDR3 DNA sequence: TGTGCCAGCTCACCACGGCCCCCGGGGACTAGCACAGATACGCAGTATTTT. It specifies CASSPRPPGTSTDTQYF. V gene TRBV18 combines with J gene TRBJ2-3, with a tentative D call TRBD2 (6 bases). Germline V gene sequence: CDR1 KGHSH, CDR2 LQKENI. Deletions cut 1 base from V and 0 bases from J, with 14 bases between. The CDR3 extends over 17 amino acids.

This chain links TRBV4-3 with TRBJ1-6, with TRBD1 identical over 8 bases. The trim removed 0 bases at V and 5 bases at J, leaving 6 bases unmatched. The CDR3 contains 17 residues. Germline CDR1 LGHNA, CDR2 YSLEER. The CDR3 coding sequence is TGCGCCAGCAGCCAAGAGGTTCAGGGGGCGAATAATTCACCCCTCCACTTT. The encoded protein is CASSQEVQGANNSPLHF.

The CDR3 spells CASSLSSYEQYF. The DNA of the CDR3 is TGTGCCAGCAGCTTATCTTCCTACGAGCAGTACTTC. V and J are TRBV11-2 and TRBJ2-7; no reliable D call. Germline V gene sequence: CDR1 SGHAT, CDR2 FQNNGV. CDR3 length equals 12 residues. Trimming took off 2 bases at V and 1 base at J, with 3 bases between the two ends.

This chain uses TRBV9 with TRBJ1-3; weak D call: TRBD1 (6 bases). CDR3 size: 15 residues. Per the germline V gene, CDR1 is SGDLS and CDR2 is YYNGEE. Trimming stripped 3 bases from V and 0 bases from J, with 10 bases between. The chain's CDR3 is CASSATGSSGNTIYF. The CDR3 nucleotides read TGTGCCAGCAGCGCTACAGGGTCCTCTGGAAACACCATATATTTT.

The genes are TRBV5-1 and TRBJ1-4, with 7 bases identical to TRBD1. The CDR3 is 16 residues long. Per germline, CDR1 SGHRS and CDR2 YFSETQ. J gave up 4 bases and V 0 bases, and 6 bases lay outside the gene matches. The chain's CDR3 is CASSLAGQTHNEKLFF. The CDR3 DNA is TGCGCCAGCAGCTTGGCGGGACAGACCCATAATGAAAAACTGTTTTTT.

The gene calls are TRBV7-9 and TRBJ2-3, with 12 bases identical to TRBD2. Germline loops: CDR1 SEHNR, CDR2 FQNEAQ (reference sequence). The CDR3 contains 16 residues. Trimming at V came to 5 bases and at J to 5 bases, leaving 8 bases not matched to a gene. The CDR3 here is CASSPGLAGWGDTQYF. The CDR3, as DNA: TGTGCCAGCAGCCCAGGACTAGCGGGATGGGGAGATACGCAGTATTTT.

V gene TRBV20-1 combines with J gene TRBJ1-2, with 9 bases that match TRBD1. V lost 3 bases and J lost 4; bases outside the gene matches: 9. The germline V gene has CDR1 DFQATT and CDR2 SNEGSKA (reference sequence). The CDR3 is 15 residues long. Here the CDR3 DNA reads TGCAGTGCTAGTCCCCCGGGACAGGGCGTCTATGGCTACACCTTC. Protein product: CSASPPGQGVYGYTF.

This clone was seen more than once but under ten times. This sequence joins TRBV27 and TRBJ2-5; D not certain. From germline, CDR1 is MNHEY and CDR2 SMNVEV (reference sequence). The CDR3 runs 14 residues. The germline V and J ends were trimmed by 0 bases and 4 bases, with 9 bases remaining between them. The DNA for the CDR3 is TGTGCCAGCAGTTTATCGGCACCCCTAGAGACCCAGTACTTC. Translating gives CASSLSAPLETQYF.

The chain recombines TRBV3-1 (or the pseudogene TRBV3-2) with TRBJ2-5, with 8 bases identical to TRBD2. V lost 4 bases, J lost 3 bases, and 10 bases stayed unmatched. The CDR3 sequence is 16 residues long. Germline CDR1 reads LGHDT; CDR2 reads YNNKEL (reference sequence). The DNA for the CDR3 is TGTGCCAGCAGCCCCATGGGCGGGGGGCCTAAAGAGACCCAGTACTTC. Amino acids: CASSPMGGGPKETQYF.

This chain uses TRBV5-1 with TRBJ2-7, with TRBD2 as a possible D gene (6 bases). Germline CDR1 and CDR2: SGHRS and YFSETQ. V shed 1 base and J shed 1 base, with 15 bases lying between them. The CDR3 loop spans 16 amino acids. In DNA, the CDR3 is TGCGCCAGCAGCTTGATCCCCGGGACTGGATCCTACGAGCAGTACTTC. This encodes CASSLIPGTGSYEQYF.